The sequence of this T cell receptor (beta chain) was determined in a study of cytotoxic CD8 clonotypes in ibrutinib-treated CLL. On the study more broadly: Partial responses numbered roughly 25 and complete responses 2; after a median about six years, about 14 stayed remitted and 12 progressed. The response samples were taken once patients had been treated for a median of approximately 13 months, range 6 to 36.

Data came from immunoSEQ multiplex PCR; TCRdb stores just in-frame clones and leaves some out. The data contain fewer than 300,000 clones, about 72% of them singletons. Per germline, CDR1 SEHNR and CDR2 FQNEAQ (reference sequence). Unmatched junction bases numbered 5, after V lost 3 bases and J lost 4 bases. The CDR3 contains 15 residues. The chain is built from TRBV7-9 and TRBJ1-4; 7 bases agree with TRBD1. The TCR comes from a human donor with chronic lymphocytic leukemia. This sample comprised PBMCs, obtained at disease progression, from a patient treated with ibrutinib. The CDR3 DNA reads TGTGCCAGCAGCTTGGAGGGGACAGTTAATGAAAAACTGTTTTTT. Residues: CASSLEGTVNEKLFF.